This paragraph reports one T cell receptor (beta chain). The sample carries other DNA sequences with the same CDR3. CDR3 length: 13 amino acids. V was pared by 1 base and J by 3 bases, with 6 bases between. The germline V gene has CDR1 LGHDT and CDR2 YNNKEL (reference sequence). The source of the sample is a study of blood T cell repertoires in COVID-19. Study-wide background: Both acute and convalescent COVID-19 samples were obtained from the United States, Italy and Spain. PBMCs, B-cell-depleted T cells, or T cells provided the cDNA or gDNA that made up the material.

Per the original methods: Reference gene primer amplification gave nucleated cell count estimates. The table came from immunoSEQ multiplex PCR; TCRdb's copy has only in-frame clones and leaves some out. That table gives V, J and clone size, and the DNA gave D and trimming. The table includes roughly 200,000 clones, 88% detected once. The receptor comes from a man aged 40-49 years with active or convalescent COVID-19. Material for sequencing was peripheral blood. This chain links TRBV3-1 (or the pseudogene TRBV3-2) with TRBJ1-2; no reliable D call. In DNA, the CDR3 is TGTGCCAGCAGCCAAGGTCGAGACTATGGCTACACCTTC. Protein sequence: CASSQGRDYGYTF.